This TCR beta chain comes out of a study of OX40 agonist ivuxolimab in advanced cancers. Study observations and caveats: Blood T cells, both CD4+ and CD8+, expanded clonally by week 6 at 0.1 to 3.0 mg/kg.

The CDR3 is 13 residues long. In germline, CDR1 is LNHNV, CDR2 YYDKDF (reference sequence). The ends were cut back, 1 base at V and 8 bases at J, with 11 bases in the middle. Assay used: immunoSEQ multiplex PCR; TCRdb lists only in-frame clones, some missing. The profile shows just over 50,000 clones, roughly four fifths of them singletons. Comments on this clone: The antigen is not known.

The sequence derives from an adult with an advanced solid tumor such as melanoma, head and neck, liver or kidney cancer. The chain employs TRBV15 and TRBJ1-2; unclear D gene. The material was CD4+ or CD8+ T cells sorted from blood, obtained in a trial of the OX40 agonist ivuxolimab. CDR3 sequence (DNA): TGTGCCACCAGCAGAGTTAGAGGCGCCGGCTACACCTTC. Translated, it gives CATSRVRGAGYTF.